A selection of T cell receptor beta chains follows, all from one sample in a study of PD-1 blockade in mismatch repair-deficient tumors. Some clones are missing from TCRdb's copy, which holds only in-frame ones; the method was immunoSEQ multiplex PCR. The table has about 79,000 clones, 80% to 90% seen once. Specimen: peripheral blood, collected 44 weeks after starting pembrolizumab. The receptors here all came from an adult with mismatch repair-deficient cancer. CDR3s include the opening cysteine and the closing phenylalanine or tryptophan. Each record gives: clone size, J gene, V gene, D gene, CDR3 DNA, CDR3 protein. A D gene is named only where the DNA matches it firmly. Only some rows state a clone size, as once, few, many or a class for expanded clones.

clone size: NA; J gene: TRBJ1-4; V gene: TRBV5-1; D gene: NA; CDR3 DNA: TGCGCCAGCAGCTCAGGAGGTCTGAGCGCGACTAATGAAAAACTGTTTTTT; CDR3 protein: CASSSGGLSATNEKLFF
clone size: NA; J gene: TRBJ2-1; V gene: TRBV4-1; D gene: NA; CDR3 DNA: TGCGCCAGCAGCCAAGAGCGAGTCAGTTTGAACTCCTACAATGAGCAGTTCTTC; CDR3 protein: CASSQERVSLNSYNEQFF
clone size: NA; J gene: TRBJ1-1; V gene: TRBV11-2; D gene: TRBD1; CDR3 DNA: TGTGCCAGCAGACAGGGGGCCGACACTGAAGCTTTCTTT; CDR3 protein: CASRQGADTEAFF
clone size: NA; J gene: TRBJ1-2; V gene: TRBV10-1; D gene: NA; CDR3 DNA: TGCGCCAGCAGTGATTTTTTGGACTCTGGCTACACCTTC; CDR3 protein: CASSDFLDSGYTF
clone size: once; J gene: TRBJ2-7; V gene: TRBV27; D gene: NA; CDR3 DNA: TGTGCCAGCAGTTTATCGACAAACAGAGACTACGAGCAGTACTTC; CDR3 protein: CASSLSTNRDYEQYF
clone size: NA; J gene: TRBJ2-5; V gene: TRBV11-2; D gene: NA; CDR3 DNA: TGTGCCAGCAGCTTAGGCGGCTGGGGAGAGACCCAGTACTTC; CDR3 protein: CASSLGGWGETQYF
clone size: NA; J gene: TRBJ2-1; V gene: TRBV11-3; D gene: NA; CDR3 DNA: TGTGCCAGCAGCTTAGATAACTACAATGAGCAGTTCTTC; CDR3 protein: CASSLDNYNEQFF
clone size: NA; J gene: TRBJ2-3; V gene: TRBV29-1; D gene: NA; CDR3 DNA: TGCAGCGTTGAGGGCTCTGACTCTAGCACAGATACGCAGTATTTT; CDR3 protein: CSVEGSDSSTDTQYF
clone size: NA; J gene: TRBJ1-1; V gene: TRBV28; D gene: NA; CDR3 DNA: TGTGCCAGCAGTCCCCAAGGGTTTACATCCGCTGAAGCTTTCTTT; CDR3 protein: CASSPQGFTSAEAFF
clone size: NA; J gene: TRBJ2-2; V gene: TRBV7-3; D gene: TRBD2; CDR3 DNA: TGTGCCAGCAGCTTGACTAGCGGAACCGGGGAGCTGTTTTTT; CDR3 protein: CASSLTSGTGELFF
clone size: NA; J gene: TRBJ1-1; V gene: TRBV6-1; D gene: TRBD1; CDR3 DNA: TGTGCCACCAGGGGGACAGTCAACACTGAAGCTTTCTTT; CDR3 protein: CATRGTVNTEAFF